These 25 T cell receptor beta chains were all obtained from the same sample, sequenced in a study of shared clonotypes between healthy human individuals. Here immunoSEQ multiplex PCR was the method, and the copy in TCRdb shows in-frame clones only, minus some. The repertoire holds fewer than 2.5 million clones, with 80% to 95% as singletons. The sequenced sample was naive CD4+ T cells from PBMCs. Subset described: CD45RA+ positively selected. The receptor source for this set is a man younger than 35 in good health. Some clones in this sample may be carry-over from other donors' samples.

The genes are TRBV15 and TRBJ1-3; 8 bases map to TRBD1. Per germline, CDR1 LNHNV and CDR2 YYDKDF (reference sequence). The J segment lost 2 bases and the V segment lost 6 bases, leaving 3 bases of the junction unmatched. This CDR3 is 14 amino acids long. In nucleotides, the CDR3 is TGTGCCACCAGTAAGGACAGGGCTGGAAACACCATATATTTT. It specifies CATSKDRAGNTIYF.

CDR3 DNA: TGTGCCAGCAGCCGGATACAGGGGAAAAGCTCCTACGAGCAGTACTTC. Translating gives CASSRIQGKSSYEQYF. V is TRBV7-2 and J is TRBJ2-7, with TRBD1 matching 7 bases. This CDR3 has 16 residues. V trimming: 5 bases; J trimming: 0 bases; junction bases outside the gene matches: 10. The germline V gene encodes CDR1 SGHTA and CDR2 FQGNSA. The full variable domain, rest sourced from reference TRBV7-2 and TRBJ2-7, is GAGVSQSPSNKVTEKGKDVELRCDPISGHTALYWYRQSLGQGLEFLIYFQGNSAPDKSGLPSDRFSAERTGGSVSTLTIQRTQQEDSAVYLCASSRIQGKSSYEQYFGPGTRLTVT.

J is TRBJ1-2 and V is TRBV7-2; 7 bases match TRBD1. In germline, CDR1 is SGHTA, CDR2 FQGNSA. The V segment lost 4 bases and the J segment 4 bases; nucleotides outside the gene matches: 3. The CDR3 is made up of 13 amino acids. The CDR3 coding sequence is TGTGCCAGCAGCTACGGGACAGTCTATGGCTACACCTTC. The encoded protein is CASSYGTVYGYTF.

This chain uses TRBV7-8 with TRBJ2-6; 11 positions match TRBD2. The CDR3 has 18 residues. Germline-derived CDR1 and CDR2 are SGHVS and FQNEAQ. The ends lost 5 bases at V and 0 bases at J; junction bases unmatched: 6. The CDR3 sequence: CASSPGTSGASGANVLTF. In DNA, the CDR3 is TGTGCCAGCAGCCCAGGGACTAGCGGAGCCTCTGGGGCCAACGTCCTGACTTTC. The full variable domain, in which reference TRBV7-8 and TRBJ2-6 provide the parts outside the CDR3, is GAGVSQSPRYKVAKRGQDVALRCDPISGHVSLFWYQQALGQGPEFLTYFQNEAQLDKSGLPSDRFFAERPEGSVSTLKIQRTQQEDSAVYLCASSPGTSGASGANVLTFGAGSRLTVL.

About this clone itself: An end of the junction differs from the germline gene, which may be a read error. Written as DNA, the CDR3 is TGCAACGTTTCCCGGGCTCTTGCGACAGCAGCTTTCTTT. Encoded protein: CNVSRALATAAFF. The chain links TRBV29-1 to TRBJ1-1, with D possibly matching TRBD1 (5 bases). The CDR3 totals 13 residues. Per germline, CDR1 SQVTM and CDR2 ANQGSEA.

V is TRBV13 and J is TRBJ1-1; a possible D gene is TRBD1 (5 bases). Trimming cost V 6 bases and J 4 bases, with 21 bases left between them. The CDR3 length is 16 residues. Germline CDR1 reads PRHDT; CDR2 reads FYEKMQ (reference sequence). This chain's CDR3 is CASSHAPPRGFTEAFF. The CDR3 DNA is TGTGCCAGCAGTCACGCCCCCCCGAGGGGATTCACTGAAGCTTTCTTT.

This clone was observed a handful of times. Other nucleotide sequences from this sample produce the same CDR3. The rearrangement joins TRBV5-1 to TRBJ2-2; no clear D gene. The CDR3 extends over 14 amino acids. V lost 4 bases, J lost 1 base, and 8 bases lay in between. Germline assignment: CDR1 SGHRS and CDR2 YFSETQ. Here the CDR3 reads CASSLSENTGELFF. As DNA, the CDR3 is TGCGCCAGCAGCCTCAGTGAGAACACCGGGGAGCTGTTTTTT.

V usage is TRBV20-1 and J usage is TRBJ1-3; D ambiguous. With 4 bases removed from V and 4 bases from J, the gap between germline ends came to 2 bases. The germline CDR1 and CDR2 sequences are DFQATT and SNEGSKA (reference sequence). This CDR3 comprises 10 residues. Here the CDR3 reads CSATGNTIYF. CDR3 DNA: TGCAGTGCTACAGGAAACACCATATATTTT.

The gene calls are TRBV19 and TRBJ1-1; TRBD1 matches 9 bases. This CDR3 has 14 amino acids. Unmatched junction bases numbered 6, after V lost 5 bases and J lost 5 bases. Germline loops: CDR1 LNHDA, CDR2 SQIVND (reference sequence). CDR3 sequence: CASSYRGRGTEAFF. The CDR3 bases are TGTGCCAGTAGTTACAGGGGGCGAGGTACTGAAGCTTTCTTT.

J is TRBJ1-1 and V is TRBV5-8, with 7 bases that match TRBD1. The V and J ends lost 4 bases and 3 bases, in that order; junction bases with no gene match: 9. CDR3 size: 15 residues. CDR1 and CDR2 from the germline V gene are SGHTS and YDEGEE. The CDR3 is CASSRETQGDTEAFF. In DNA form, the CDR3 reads TGTGCCAGCAGCCGAGAGACTCAGGGGGACACTGAAGCTTTCTTT.

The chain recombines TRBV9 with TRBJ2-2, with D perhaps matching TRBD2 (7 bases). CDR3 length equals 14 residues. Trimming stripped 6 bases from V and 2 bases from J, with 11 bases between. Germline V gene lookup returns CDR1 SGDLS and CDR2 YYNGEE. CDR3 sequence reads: CASNREGNTGELFF. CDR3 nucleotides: TGTGCCAGCAACAGGGAGGGCAACACCGGGGAGCTGTTTTTT.

CDR3 DNA sequence: TGTGCCAGCAGTGAGCCCACAGGGAGTGAGCAGTACTTC. It translates to CASSEPTGSEQYF. V and J are TRBV25-1 and TRBJ2-7, with a possible D match to TRBD1 (6 bases). The CDR3 totals 13 residues. Germline V lookup: CDR1 MGHDK, CDR2 SYGVNS. V shed 3 bases and J shed 7 bases, with 13 bases lying between them.

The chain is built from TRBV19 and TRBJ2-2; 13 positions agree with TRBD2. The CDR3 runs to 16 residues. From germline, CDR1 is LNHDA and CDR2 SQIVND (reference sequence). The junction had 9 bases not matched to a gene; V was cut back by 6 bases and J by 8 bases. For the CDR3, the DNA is TGTGCCAGTAGCCCGACTAGCGGGAGGCGGGGTGGGGAGCTGTTTTTT. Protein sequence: CASSPTSGRRGGELFF.

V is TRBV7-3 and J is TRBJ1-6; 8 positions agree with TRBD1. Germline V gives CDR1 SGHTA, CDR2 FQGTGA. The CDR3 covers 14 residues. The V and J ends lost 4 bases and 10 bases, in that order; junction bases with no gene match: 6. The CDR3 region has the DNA TGTGCCAGCAGCTCCCAGGGGGCTGGGTCACCCCTCCACTTT. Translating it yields CASSSQGAGSPLHF.

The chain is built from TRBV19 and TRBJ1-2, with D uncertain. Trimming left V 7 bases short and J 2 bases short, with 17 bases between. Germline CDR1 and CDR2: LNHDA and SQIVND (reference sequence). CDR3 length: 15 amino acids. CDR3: CASTPRGRINYGYTF. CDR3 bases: TGTGCCAGTACCCCAAGAGGCAGAATAAACTATGGCTACACCTTC.

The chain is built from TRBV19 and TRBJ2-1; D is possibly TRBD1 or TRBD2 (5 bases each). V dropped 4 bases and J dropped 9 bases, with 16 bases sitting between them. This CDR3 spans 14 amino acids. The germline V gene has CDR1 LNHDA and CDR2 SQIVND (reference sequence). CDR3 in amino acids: CASSTGTVKSEQFF. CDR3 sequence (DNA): TGTGCCAGTAGTACGGGGACGGTGAAGAGTGAGCAGTTCTTC.

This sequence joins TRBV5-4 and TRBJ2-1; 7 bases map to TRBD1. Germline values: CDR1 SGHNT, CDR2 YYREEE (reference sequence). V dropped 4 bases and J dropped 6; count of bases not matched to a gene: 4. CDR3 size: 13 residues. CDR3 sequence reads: CASSQTGPNEQFF. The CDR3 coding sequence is TGTGCCAGCAGCCAGACAGGGCCCAATGAGCAGTTCTTC.

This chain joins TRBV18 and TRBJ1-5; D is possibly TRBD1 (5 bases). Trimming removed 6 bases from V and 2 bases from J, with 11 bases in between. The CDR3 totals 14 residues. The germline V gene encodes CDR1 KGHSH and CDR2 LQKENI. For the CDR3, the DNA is TGTGCCAGCTCTCGCGAGGGACGCAATCAGCCCCAGCATTTT. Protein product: CASSREGRNQPQHF.

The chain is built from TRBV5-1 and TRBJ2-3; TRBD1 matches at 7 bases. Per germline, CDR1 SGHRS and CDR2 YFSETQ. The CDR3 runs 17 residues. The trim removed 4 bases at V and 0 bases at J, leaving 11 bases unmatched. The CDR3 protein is CASSPSPRGISTDTQYF. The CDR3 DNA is TGCGCCAGCAGCCCCTCCCCCAGGGGGATAAGCACAGATACGCAGTATTTT.

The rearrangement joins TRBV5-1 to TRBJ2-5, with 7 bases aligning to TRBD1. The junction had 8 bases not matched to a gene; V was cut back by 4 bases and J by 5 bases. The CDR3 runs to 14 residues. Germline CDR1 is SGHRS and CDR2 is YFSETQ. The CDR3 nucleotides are TGCGCCAGCAGCCCCTATGACAGGGCGGAGACCCAGTACTTC. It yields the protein CASSPYDRAETQYF.

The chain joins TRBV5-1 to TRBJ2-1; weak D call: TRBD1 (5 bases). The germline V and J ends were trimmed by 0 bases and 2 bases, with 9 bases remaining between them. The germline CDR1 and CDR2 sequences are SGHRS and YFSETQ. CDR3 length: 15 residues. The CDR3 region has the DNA TGCGCCAGCAGCTTGGTTCCAGGGACCTACAATGAGCAGTTCTTC. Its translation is CASSLVPGTYNEQFF.

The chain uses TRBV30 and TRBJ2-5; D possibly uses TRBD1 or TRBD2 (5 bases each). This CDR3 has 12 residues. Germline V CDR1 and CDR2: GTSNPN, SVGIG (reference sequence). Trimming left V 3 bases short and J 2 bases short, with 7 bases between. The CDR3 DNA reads TGTGCCTGGAGCTGGGGGCAAGAGACCCAGTACTTC. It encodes CAWSWGQETQYF.

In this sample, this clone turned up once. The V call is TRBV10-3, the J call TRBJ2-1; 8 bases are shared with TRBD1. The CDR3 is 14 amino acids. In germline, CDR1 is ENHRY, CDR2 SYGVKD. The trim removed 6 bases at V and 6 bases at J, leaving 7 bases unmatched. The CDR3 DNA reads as TGTGCCATCAGGGGGACAGGTTTTGGCAATGAGCAGTTCTTC. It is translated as CAIRGTGFGNEQFF.

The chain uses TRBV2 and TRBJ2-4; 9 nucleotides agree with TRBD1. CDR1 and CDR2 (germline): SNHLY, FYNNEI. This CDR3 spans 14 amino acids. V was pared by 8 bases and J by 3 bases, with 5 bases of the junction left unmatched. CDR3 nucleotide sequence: TGTGCCAGCGGGACAGGGTGGAACAAAAACATTCAGTACTTC. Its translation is CASGTGWNKNIQYF.

CDR3 DNA sequence: TGCGCCAGCAGCTCTACCATTGGGTTTTCACAAAACATTCAGTACTTC. Residues: CASSSTIGFSQNIQYF. The chain links TRBV5-1 to TRBJ2-4; D unclear. CDR1 and CDR2 from the germline V gene are SGHRS and YFSETQ. Trimming removed 3 bases at V and 5 bases at J, with 18 bases between. The length of the CDR3 is 16 residues.